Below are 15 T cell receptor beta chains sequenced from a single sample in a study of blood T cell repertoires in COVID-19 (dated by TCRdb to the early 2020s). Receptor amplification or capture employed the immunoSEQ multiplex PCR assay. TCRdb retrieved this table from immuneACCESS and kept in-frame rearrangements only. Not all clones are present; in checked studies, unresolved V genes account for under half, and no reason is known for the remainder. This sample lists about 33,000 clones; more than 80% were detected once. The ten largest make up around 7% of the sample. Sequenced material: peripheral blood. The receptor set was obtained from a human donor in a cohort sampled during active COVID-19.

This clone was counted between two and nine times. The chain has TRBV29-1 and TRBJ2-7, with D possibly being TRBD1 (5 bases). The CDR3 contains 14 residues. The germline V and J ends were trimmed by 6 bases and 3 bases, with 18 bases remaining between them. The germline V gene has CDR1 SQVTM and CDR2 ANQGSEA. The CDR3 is CSVARDVALYEQYF. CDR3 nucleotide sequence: TGCAGCGTCGCCAGGGATGTGGCTCTCTACGAGCAGTACTTC.

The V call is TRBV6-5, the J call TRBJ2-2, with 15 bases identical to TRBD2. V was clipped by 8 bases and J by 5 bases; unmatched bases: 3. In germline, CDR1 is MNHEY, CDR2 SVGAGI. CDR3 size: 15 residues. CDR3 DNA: TGTGCCAGCTCGGGACTAGCGGGAGGAACCGGGGAGCTGTTTTTT. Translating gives CASSGLAGGTGELFF.

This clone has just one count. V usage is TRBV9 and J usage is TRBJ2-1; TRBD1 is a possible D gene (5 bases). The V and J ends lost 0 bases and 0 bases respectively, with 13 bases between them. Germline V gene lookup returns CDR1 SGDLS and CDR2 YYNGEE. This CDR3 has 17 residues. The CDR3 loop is CASSVDPGRSSYNEQFF. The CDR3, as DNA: TGTGCCAGCAGCGTAGACCCAGGGCGAAGCTCCTACAATGAGCAGTTCTTC.

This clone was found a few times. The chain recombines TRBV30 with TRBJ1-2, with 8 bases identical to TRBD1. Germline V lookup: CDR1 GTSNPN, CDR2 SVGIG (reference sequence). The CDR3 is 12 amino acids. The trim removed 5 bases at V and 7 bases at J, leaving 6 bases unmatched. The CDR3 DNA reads TGTGCCTGGCGAGGACAGGGAGGTGGCTACACCTTC. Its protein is CAWRGQGGGYTF. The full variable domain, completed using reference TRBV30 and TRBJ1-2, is SQTIHQWPATLVQPVGSPLSLECTVEGTSNPNLYWYRQAAGRGLQLLFYSVGIGQISSEVPQNLSASRPQDRQFILSSKKLLLSDSGFYLCAWRGQGGGYTFGSGTRLTVV.

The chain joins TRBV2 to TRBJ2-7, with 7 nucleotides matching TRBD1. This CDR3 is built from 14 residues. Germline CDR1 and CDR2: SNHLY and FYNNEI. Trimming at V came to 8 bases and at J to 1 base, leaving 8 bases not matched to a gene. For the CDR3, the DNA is TGTGCCAGCCTGACAGGGCTACGGTCCTACGAGCAGTACTTC. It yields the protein CASLTGLRSYEQYF. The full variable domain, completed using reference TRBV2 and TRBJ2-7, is EPEVTQTPSHQVTQMGQEVILRCVPISNHLYFYWYRQILGQKVEFLVSFYNNEISEKSEIFDDQFSVERPDGSNFTLKIRSTKLEDSAMYFCASLTGLRSYEQYFGPGTRLTVT.

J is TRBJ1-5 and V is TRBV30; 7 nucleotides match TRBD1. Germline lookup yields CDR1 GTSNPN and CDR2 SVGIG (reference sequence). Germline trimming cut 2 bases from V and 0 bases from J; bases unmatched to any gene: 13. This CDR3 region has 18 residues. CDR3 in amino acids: CAWSNSKGQWVSNQPQHF. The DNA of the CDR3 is TGTGCCTGGAGTAACAGTAAGGGACAGTGGGTTAGCAATCAGCCCCAGCATTTT.

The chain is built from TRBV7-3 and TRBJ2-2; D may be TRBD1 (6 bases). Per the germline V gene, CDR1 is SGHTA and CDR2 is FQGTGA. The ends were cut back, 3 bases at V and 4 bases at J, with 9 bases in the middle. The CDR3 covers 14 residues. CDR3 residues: CASSLVGGTGELFF. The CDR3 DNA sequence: TGTGCCAGCAGCTTGGTAGGGGGCACCGGGGAGCTGTTTTTT.

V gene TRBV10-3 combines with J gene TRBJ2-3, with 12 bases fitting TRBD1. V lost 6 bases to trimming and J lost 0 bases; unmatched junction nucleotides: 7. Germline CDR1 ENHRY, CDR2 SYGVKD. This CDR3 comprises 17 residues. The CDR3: CAISPPGQGASTDTQYF. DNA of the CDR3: TGTGCCATCAGCCCCCCGGGACAGGGGGCGAGCACAGATACGCAGTATTTT.

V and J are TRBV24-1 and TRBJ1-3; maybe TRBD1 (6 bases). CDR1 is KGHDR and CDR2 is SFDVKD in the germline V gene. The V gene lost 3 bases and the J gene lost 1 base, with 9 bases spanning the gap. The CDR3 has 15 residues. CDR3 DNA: TGTGCCACCAGTGATGGCAGGGGTTCTGGAAACACCATATATTTT. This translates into CATSDGRGSGNTIYF.

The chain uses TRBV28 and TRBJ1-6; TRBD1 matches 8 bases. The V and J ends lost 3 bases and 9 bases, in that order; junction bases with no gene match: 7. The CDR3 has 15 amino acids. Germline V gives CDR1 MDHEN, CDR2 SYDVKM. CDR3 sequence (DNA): TGTGCCAGCAGTTTCCCCGGACAGGGTGGTTCACCCCTCCACTTT. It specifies CASSFPGQGGSPLHF.

The CDR3 reads CASSLAQGRTTYNEQFF. The CDR3 DNA reads TGTGCCAGCAGCTTAGCGCAGGGCAGAACGACATACAATGAGCAGTTCTTC. This sequence joins TRBV7-9 and TRBJ2-1; perhaps TRBD1 as D (5 bases). Germline V CDR1 and CDR2: SEHNR, FQNEAQ (reference sequence). The CDR3 consists of 17 residues. The ends were cut back, 0 bases at V and 4 bases at J, with 16 bases in the middle. The entire variable domain, with the rest obtained from reference TRBV7-9 and TRBJ2-1, is as follows: DTGVSQNPRHKITKRGQNVTFRCDPISEHNRLYWYRQTLGQGPEFLTYFQNEAQLEKSRLLSDRFSAERPKGSFSTLEIQRTEQGDSAMYLCASSLAQGRTTYNEQFFGPGTRLTVL.

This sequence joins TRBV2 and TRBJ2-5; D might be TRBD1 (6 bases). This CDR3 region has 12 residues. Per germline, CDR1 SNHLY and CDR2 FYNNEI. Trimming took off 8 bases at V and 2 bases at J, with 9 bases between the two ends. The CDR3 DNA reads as TGTGCCAGCTTAGGACAGCAAGAGACCCAGTACTTC. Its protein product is CASLGQQETQYF.

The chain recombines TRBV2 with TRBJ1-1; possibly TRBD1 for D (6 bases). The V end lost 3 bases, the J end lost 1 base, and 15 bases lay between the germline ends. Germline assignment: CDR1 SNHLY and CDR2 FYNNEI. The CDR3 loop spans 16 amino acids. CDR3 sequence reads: CASSDLQGQRNTEAFF. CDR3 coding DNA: TGTGCCAGCAGTGATCTTCAGGGGCAAAGGAACACTGAAGCTTTCTTT.

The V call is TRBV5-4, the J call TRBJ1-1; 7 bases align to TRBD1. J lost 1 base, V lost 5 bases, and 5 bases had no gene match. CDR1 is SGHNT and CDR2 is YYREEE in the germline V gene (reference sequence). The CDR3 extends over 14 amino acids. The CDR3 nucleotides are TGTGCCAGCAGAGCAGGGGGGAGGAACACTGAAGCTTTCTTT. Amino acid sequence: CASRAGGRNTEAFF.

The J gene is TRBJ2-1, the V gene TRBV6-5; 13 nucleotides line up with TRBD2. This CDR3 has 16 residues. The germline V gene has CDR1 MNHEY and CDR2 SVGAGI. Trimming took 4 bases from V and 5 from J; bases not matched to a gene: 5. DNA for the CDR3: TGTGCCAGCAGTTCGCATGGGACTAGCGGGAACAATGAGCAGTTCTTC. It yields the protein CASSSHGTSGNNEQFF.